The present T cell receptor (beta chain) was sequenced within a study of blood T cell repertoires in COVID-19. Study information: Collection of acute and convalescent COVID-19 samples took place in the United States, Italy and Spain. T cells, B-cell-depleted T cells, or PBMCs provided the cDNA or gDNA that served as material.

As originally analysed: Amplifying reference gene primers gave estimates of nucleated cell counts. Using immunoSEQ multiplex PCR, the repertoire was profiled, and TCRdb retains in-frame clones only, with some absent. Clonal size and the V and J genes are those of that table, whereas D and trimming came from the DNA. The sample has tens of thousands of clones; 80% to 90% are singletons. Looked up from germline, CDR1 is SGDLS and CDR2 is YYNGEE. This CDR3 has 15 amino acids. Unmatched junction bases numbered 11, after V lost 4 bases and J lost 5 bases. This clonotype was obtained from a man in his forties with acute or convalescent COVID-19. Sequenced: peripheral blood. The chain uses TRBV9 and TRBJ1-2, with TRBD1 identical over 7 bases. DNA of the CDR3: TGTGCCAGCAGCTCTCAAAGCAGACAGGGATATGGCTACACCTTC. Its translation: CASSSQSRQGYGYTF.